A selection of T cell receptor beta chains follows, all from one sample in a study of T cells after yellow fever vaccination. TCRdb itself ran the 5' RACE reads through MiXCR, one entry per CDR3 protein. The profile shows 50,000 or so distinct CDR3 sequences, 5% to 8.5% of them singletons. The sample here was CD8+ T cells not binding an NS4B(214-222) dextramer, sorted from PBMCs, taken about 49 days after the first yellow fever vaccination. These receptors originate from a man between 18 and 29 years old who received the YFV17D yellow fever vaccine. Each CDR3 is given with its conserved first and last residue. The order of the fields is J gene, clone size, D gene, V gene, CDR3 DNA, CDR3 protein. A D gene is named only where the DNA matches it firmly. Size is omitted from some rows. Given values are once, few, many or a class for expanded clones.

>TRBJ1-2|few|.|TRBV4-1
TGCGCCAGCAGCCAGGAGACCCTCCGCGGGACGGAGCGCTATGGCTACACCTTC
CASSQETLRGTERYGYTF
>TRBJ1-1|many|.|TRBV15
TGTGCCACCAGCAGAGAACCGGGGGCAGGGAACACTGAAGCTTTCTTT
CATSREPGAGNTEAFF
>TRBJ1-2|few|TRBD1|TRBV7-9
TGTGCCAGCAGTCCCGGGACAGGGCTGAAAAGTAGCGGCTACACCTTC
CASSPGTGLKSSGYTF
>TRBJ2-1|.|.|TRBV20-1
TGCAGTGCTAGCGGGGTTAACTACAATGAGCAGTTCTTC
CSASGVNYNEQFF
>TRBJ1-6|many|TRBD1|TRBV4-1
TGCGCCAGCAGCCCATCCGGGACAGGGGTTGGTTCACCCCTCCACTTT
CASSPSGTGVGSPLHF
>TRBJ2-2|many|.|TRBV5-1
TGCGCCAGCAGCTTGTTGGATCCCGGGGAGCTGTTTTTT
CASSLLDPGELFF
>TRBJ1-5|few|TRBD1|TRBV7-8
TGTGCCAGCAGCTCCGGACAGGGATCGTATAGAAGCAATCAGCCCCAGCATTTT
CASSSGQGSYRSNQPQHF
>TRBJ2-2|.|.|TRBV12-3/TRBV12-4
TGTGCCAGCAGTAGGACACAGGCGACCACCGGGGAGCTGTTTTTT
CASSRTQATTGELFF
>TRBJ2-1|few|.|TRBV27
TGTGCCAGCAGTTTCTGGAACAATGAGCAGTTCTTC
CASSFWNNEQFF
>TRBJ2-3|few|.|TRBV10-1
TGCGCCAGCAGTGAAGTGATGGCGACAGATACGCAGTATTTT
CASSEVMATDTQYF
>TRBJ2-1|.|TRBD2|TRBV7-9
TGTGCCAGCAGCCGAAGCGGGGGGTCTCCCAATGAGCAGTTCTTC
CASSRSGGSPNEQFF
>TRBJ1-2|.|TRBD1|TRBV18
TGTGCCAGCTCACAAACCGGGACAGAGTATGGCTACACCTTC
CASSQTGTEYGYTF
>TRBJ2-2|many|TRBD1|TRBV29-1
TGCAGCGTTGAAGATCTAACAGGGGGCGACACCGGGGAGCTGTTTTTT
CSVEDLTGGDTGELFF
>TRBJ2-5|many|.|TRBV10-3
TGTGCCATCAGTCCAGGGGAGTTGGAAGAGACCCAGTACTTC
CAISPGELEETQYF
>TRBJ1-1|.|.|TRBV4-2
TGTGCCAGCAGCCACTCCGGGGTAATGAACACTGAAGCTTTCTTT
CASSHSGVMNTEAFF
>TRBJ2-3|many|.|TRBV6-5
TGTGCCAGCAGTTACTCGAGCCGGGATACGCAGTATTTT
CASSYSSRDTQYF
>TRBJ2-2|many|TRBD1|TRBV2
TGTGCCACCTGGGCGGGACAGGGGGGGACCGGGGAGCTGTTTTTT
CATWAGQGGTGELFF
>TRBJ2-7|.|TRBD1|TRBV5-6
TGTGCCAGCAGCGCCGGACAGGCACCCTACGAGCAGTACTTC
CASSAGQAPYEQYF
>TRBJ2-3|many|TRBD2|TRBV2
TGTGCCAGCAGGCCCACTAGCGGGGGGGCCCCAGATACGCAGTATTTT
CASRPTSGGAPDTQYF
>TRBJ2-7|many|TRBD1|TRBV5-1
TGCGCCAGCAGCTTGGGACAGGGGAGAAACTACGAGCAGTACTTC
CASSLGQGRNYEQYF
>TRBJ1-6|many|TRBD1|TRBV19
TGTGCCAGTAATCGGGACAGGGGTTATTCACCCCTCCACTTT
CASNRDRGYSPLHF
>TRBJ1-1|.|TRBD1|TRBV30
TGTGCCTGGAGAACAGGGTTAGGGGACAGAACTGAAGCTTTCTTT
CAWRTGLGDRTEAFF
>TRBJ1-1|.|.|TRBV5-1
TGCGCCAGCCGACCGGGGCTGAACACTGAAGCTTTCTTT
CASRPGLNTEAFF
>TRBJ2-1|.|TRBD2|TRBV10-1
TGCGCCAGCAGTGAGCGGGGGGGCCCCTACAATGAGCAGTTCTTC
CASSERGGPYNEQFF
>TRBJ1-2|few|.|TRBV10-3
TGTGCCATCAGTGAAGGGGTCCGGGTCTATGGCTACACCTTC
CAISEGVRVYGYTF
>TRBJ2-3|.|TRBD2|TRBV2
TGTGCCAGCAGTTCCTCGCGGGGGGGTCTAGATACGCAGTATTTT
CASSSSRGGLDTQYF
>TRBJ2-4|.|.|TRBV20-1
TGCAGTGCTAGCGCGGCGGACCAAAACATTCAGTACTTC
CSASAADQNIQYF
>TRBJ1-1|.|.|TRBV9
TGTTCCAGCAGCCAGGGCGACAGGACGTACGAAGCTTTCTTT
CSSSQGDRTYEAFF
>TRBJ1-1|many|.|TRBV4-2
TGTGCCAGCAGCCAATTTGGCGGTGGGACTGAAGCTTTCTTT
CASSQFGGGTEAFF
>TRBJ2-3|many|.|TRBV6-2/TRBV6-3
TGTGCCAGCAGTTACAGGGGTCCAACGCAGTATTTT
CASSYRGPTQYF
>TRBJ1-1|few|.|TRBV7-8
TGTGCCAGCAGCTTAGACGGCACTGAAGCTTTCTTT
CASSLDGTEAFF
>TRBJ1-5|few|TRBD1|TRBV27
TGTGCCAGCTCCCATGACAGGGGGAGACAGCCCCAGCATTTT
CASSHDRGRQPQHF
>TRBJ2-7|few|.|TRBV6-5
TGTGCCAGCAGTTACGTTAACGAGCAGTACTTC
CASSYVNEQYF
>TRBJ2-7|few|.|TRBV7-8
TGTGCCAGCAGCCCCACAGGACCCTACGAGCAGTACTTC
CASSPTGPYEQYF
>TRBJ1-2|many|TRBD1|TRBV7-9
TGTGCCAGCAGCCCTGGACAGGGGTTGGGCTATGGCTACACCTTC
CASSPGQGLGYGYTF
>TRBJ2-7|few|.|TRBV5-6
TGTGCCAGCAGCATCGGACAGGAGCAGTACTTC
CASSIGQEQYF
>TRBJ2-1|many|.|TRBV10-3
TGTGCCATCAGTGAAACAGGGTCGGGTGAGCAGTTCTTC
CAISETGSGEQFF
>TRBJ2-6|.|.|TRBV14
TGTGCCAGCAGCCAAGATTTGGGGGGTCCTGGGGCCAACGTCCTGACTTTC
CASSQDLGGPGANVLTF
>TRBJ2-7|many|.|TRBV10-1
TGCGCCAGCAGTGAGTCGGGGGCTGGCGAGCAGTACTTC
CASSESGAGEQYF
>TRBJ2-1|.|.|TRBV4-1
TGCGCCAGCAGCCAAGGGGGACGCTTCGACAATCAGCAGTTCTTC
CASSQGGRFDNQQFF